This T cell receptor (beta chain) was recorded in a study of CXCR3-negative and CXCR3-positive naive CD8 T cells. Looking at the study overall: Each library held about 1.5 +/- 0.3 million TRB reads, roughly 150 million in total. Study-level results: TCR strength was inferred from TRB CDR3 properties, while surface CD5 was comparable between naive subsets. CXCR3-positive naive cells had TRB CDR3s that were more hydrophobic than CXCR3-negative naive cells had.

With respect to this clonotype: Its antigen is not known.

The TRB cDNA libraries were prepared by 5' RACE with UMI labels. TCRdb re-called the 5' RACE reads and gives one entry per CDR3 protein, without DNA. The record lists about 89,000 distinct CDR3 sequences, of which the ten most abundant hold almost 0.55%. The CDR3 loop spans 13 amino acids. The receptor was isolated from a human donor in good health. Some clones in this sample may be carry-over from other donors' samples. The sequenced material came from naive CXCR3+ CD8+ T cells from blood. Stated subset: CD45RO-CCR7+CD27+CD95- naive CD8+ T cells expressing CXCR3 (TNR3+). J is TRBJ1-2 and V is TRBV12-3 or TRBV12-4; absent DNA, TCRdb's TRBD1 call cannot be checked. This CDR3 reads CASSLGGAYGYTF.